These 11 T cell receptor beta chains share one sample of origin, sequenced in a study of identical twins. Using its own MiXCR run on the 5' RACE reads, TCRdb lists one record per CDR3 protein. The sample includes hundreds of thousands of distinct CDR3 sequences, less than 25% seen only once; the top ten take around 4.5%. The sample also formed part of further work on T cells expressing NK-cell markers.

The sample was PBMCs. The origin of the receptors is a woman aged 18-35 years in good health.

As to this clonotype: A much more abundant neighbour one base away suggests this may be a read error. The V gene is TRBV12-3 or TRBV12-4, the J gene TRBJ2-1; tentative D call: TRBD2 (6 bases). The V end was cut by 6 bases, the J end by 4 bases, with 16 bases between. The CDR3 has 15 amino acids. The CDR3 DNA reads TGTGCCAGCAGAATGGCGGGGAGTTCATACAATGAGCAGTTCTTC. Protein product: CASRMAGSSYNEQFF.

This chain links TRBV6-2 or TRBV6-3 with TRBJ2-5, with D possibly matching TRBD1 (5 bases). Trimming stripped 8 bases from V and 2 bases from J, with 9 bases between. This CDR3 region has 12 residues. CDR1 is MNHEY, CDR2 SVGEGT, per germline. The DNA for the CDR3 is TGTGCCAGCCTAAGGGGACAAGAGACCCAGTACTTC. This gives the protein CASLRGQETQYF.

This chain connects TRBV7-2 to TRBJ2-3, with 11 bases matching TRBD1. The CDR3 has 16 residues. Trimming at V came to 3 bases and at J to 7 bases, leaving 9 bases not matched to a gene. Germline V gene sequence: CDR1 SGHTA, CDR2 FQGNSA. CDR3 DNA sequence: TGTGCCAGCAGCTTTTCCGGGACAGGGGGAAAAAATACGCAGTATTTT. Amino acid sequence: CASSFSGTGGKNTQYF.

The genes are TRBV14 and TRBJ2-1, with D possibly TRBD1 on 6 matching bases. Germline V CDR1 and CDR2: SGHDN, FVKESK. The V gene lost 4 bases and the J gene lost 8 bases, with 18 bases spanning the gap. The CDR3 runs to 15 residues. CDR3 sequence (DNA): TGTGCCAGCAGCCCCCAGGTAGTCAGGGGCCATGAGCAGTTCTTC. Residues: CASSPQVVRGHEQFF.

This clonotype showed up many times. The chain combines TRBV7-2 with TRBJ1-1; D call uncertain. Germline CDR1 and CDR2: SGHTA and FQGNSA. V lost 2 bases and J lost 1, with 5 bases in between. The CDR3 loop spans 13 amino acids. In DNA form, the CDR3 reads TGTGCCAGCAGCTTATCGTCGAACACTGAAGCTTTCTTT. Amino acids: CASSLSSNTEAFF.

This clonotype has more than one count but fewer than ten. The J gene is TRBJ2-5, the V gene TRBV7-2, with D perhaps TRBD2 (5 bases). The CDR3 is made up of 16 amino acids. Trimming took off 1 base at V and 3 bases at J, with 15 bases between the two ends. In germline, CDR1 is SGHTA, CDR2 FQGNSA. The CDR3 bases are TGTGCCAGCAGCTTAGGTGTAGTCAGCGGAGAAGAGACCCAGTACTTC. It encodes CASSLGVVSGEETQYF.

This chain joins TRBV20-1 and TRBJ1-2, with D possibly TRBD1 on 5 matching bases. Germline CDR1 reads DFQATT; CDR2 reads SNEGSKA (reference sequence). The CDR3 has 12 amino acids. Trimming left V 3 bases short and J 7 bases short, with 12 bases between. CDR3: CSASRPGTGYTF. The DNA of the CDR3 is TGCAGTGCTAGCCGCCCGGGGACTGGCTACACCTTC.

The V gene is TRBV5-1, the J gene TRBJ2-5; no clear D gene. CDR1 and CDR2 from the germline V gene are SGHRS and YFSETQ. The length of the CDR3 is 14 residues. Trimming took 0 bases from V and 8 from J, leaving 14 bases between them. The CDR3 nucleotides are TGCGCCAGCAGCTTGGCCGCCGCTACCGATACCCAGTACTTC. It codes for CASSLAAATDTQYF.

The DNA of the CDR3 is TGCGCCAGCAGCTTGGCTTCAGGGATCATCCCCTACGAGCAGTACTTC. This gives the protein CASSLASGIIPYEQYF. The chain links TRBV5-1 to TRBJ2-7; TRBD1 is a possible D gene (5 bases). The V end was cut by 0 bases, the J end by 2 bases, with 15 bases between. Germline V CDR1 and CDR2: SGHRS, YFSETQ. The CDR3 is made up of 16 amino acids.

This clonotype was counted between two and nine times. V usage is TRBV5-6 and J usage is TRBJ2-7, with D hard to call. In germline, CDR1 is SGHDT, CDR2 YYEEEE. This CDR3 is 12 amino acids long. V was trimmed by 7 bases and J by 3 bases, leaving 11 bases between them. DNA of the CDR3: TGTGCCAGCCTTAAGGGCAACTACGAGCAGTACTTC. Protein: CASLKGNYEQYF. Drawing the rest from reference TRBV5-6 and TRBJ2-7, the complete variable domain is DAGVTQSPTHLIKTRGQQVTLRCSPKSGHDTVSWYQQALGQGPQFIFQYYEEEERQRGNFPDRFSGHQFPNYSSELNVNALLLGDSALYLCASLKGNYEQYFGPGTRLTVT.

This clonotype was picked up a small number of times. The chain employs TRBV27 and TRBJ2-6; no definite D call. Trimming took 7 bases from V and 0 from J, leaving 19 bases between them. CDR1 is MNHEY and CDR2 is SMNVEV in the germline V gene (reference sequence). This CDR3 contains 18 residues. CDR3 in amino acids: CASTLMGGRLSGANVLTF. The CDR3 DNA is TGTGCCAGCACCCTAATGGGTGGACGGCTCTCTGGGGCCAACGTCCTGACTTTC. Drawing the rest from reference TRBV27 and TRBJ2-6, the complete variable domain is EAQVTQNPRYLITVTGKKLTVTCSQNMNHEYMSWYRQDPGLGLRQIYYSMNVEVTDKGDVPEGYKVSRKEKRNFPLILESPSPNQTSLYFCASTLMGGRLSGANVLTFGAGSRLTVL.